This T cell receptor beta chain was sequenced in a study of memory CD4+ T cells and cytomegalovirus serostatus. Study summary: Of the healthy Belgian adults, eight or nine were CMV seropositive and about 24 seronegative. The study, taken as a whole, reports: Median bootstrapped AUC for CMV status was about 0.95 originally, just under 0.93 US-trained.

Single viable CD3+CD4+CD8-CD45RO+ cells were sorted as the memory CD4+ T cells. Serum IgG to CMV pp150, pp28, p38 and p52 defined serostatus. Positive selection with CD4 microbeads enriched total CD4+ T cells. The method was immunoSEQ multiplex PCR; TCRdb's version includes in-frame clones alone and lacks a portion of them. The sample yields tens of thousands of clones, around 80% seen once. A word on this clone: Its antigen is not identified.

This CDR3 is built from 14 residues. V dropped 4 bases and J dropped 6; count of bases not matched to a gene: 7. The germline gives CDR1 SGHDN, CDR2 FVKESK. The chain combines TRBV14 with TRBJ1-2; TRBD1 aligns across 8 bases. The receptor was isolated from an adult in good health and CMV-seronegative. The specimen was memory CD4+ T cells from blood. In nucleotides, the CDR3 is TGTGCCAGCAGCCGGATGACAGGGGTGGATGGCTACACCTTC. This gives the protein CASSRMTGVDGYTF.